The 22 T cell receptor beta chains below come from one sample, sequenced in a study of blood T cells in healthy people across ages. Primers used in a second PCR of about 7 to 12 cycles were a sample-barcoded 5' primer and a J-beta primer mix. TCRdb re-called the 5' RACE reads with MiXCR, one entry per CDR3 protein. The sample lists approximately 830,000 distinct CDR3 sequences; 60% to 80% were seen once. The sequenced sample was blood. All receptors derive from a young man in good health.

The CDR3 DNA follows: TGTGCCAGCAGTCCGGCCGGGGGTGGTACTGAAGCTTTCTTT. The encoded protein is CASSPAGGGTEAFF. This chain joins TRBV12-3 or TRBV12-4 and TRBJ1-1; tentatively, D is TRBD1 (5 bases). This CDR3 region has 14 residues. Trimming removed 5 bases from V and 5 bases from J, with 15 bases in between.

The J gene is TRBJ2-3, the V gene TRBV7-8; TRBD1 or TRBD2 may be the D gene (5 bases each). Germline assignment: CDR1 SGHVS and CDR2 FQNEAQ. This CDR3 region has 13 residues. The ends were cut back, 5 bases at V and 6 bases at J, with 12 bases in the middle. The CDR3 sequence: CASSQTWGDTQYF. For the CDR3, the DNA is TGTGCCAGCAGCCAAACCTGGGGGGATACGCAGTATTTT.

The chain recombines TRBV7-2 with TRBJ2-5; 12 nucleotides match TRBD2. The germline V gene encodes CDR1 SGHTA and CDR2 FQGNSA. The CDR3 runs to 17 residues. V lost 5 bases, J lost 5 bases, and 12 bases stayed unmatched. The CDR3 reads CASSMALAGGRRETQYF. As DNA, the CDR3 is TGTGCCAGCAGCATGGCGCTAGCGGGGGGGCGACGGGAGACCCAGTACTTC.

This clonotype was observed a few times. V usage is TRBV7-9 and J usage is TRBJ2-5, with 7 bases identical to TRBD1. This CDR3 comprises 14 residues. The germline CDR1 and CDR2 sequences are SEHNR and FQNEAQ (reference sequence). Losses at the gene ends were 11 bases for V and 2 bases for J; bases not matched to a gene: 11. CDR3 loop: CAFWTPGQQETQYF. The CDR3 DNA follows: TGTGCCTTTTGGACACCGGGACAGCAAGAGACCCAGTACTTC.

This sequence joins TRBV6-2 or TRBV6-3 and TRBJ2-1, with D maybe TRBD1 (5 bases). Trimming cost V 5 bases and J 5 bases, with 16 bases left between them. Germline V lookup: CDR1 MNHEY, CDR2 SVGEGT. This CDR3 comprises 15 residues. CDR3: CASSPLRTRDNEQFF. Written as DNA, the CDR3 is TGTGCCAGCAGTCCCTTGAGGACAAGGGACAATGAGCAGTTCTTC.

The chain's CDR3 is CSAGRGGDRNQPQHF. CDR3 nucleotides: TGCAGTGCGGGTCGGGGAGGAGATCGCAATCAGCCCCAGCATTTT. The chain uses TRBV20-1 and TRBJ1-5; D ambiguous. From germline, CDR1 is DFQATT and CDR2 SNEGSKA (reference sequence). This CDR3 has 15 residues. Trimming took off 6 bases at V and 2 bases at J, with 17 bases between the two ends.

V is TRBV27 and J is TRBJ2-7; TRBD2 aligns across 7 bases. Germline lookup yields CDR1 MNHEY and CDR2 SMNVEV (reference sequence). The CDR3 sequence is 14 residues long. With 5 bases clipped from V and 2 bases from J, the junction kept 6 bases outside the gene matches. The DNA for the CDR3 is TGTGCCAGCAGTCCCGGGACTATCCCCTACGAGCAGTACTTC. This codes for CASSPGTIPYEQYF.

The chain combines TRBV12-3 or TRBV12-4 with TRBJ2-2; D not resolved. The CDR3 has 12 residues. The V gene lost 3 bases and the J gene lost 4 bases, with 3 bases spanning the gap. CDR3 sequence (DNA): TGTGCCAGCAGTTTTCCCACCGGGGAGCTGTTTTTT. Protein: CASSFPTGELFF.

V gene TRBV7-2 combines with J gene TRBJ2-1, with TRBD1 matching 9 bases. Germline V CDR1 and CDR2: SGHTA, FQGNSA. After removal of 1 base from V and 7 bases from J, the junction contained 8 bases not matched to a gene. This CDR3 has 16 amino acids. DNA for the CDR3: TGTGCCAGCAGCTTAGTAGCACAGGGGGCGCCGAATGAGCAGTTCTTC. This sequence encodes CASSLVAQGAPNEQFF.

This chain connects TRBV5-1 to TRBJ1-1, with TRBD1 as a possible D gene (5 bases). The CDR3 extends over 14 amino acids. Germline values: CDR1 SGHRS, CDR2 YFSETQ. The V end was cut by 3 bases, the J end by 1 base, with 10 bases between. This chain's CDR3 is CASSSTASNTEAFF. For the CDR3, the DNA is TGCGCCAGCAGCTCGACAGCGTCGAACACTGAAGCTTTCTTT.

This clonotype was counted a few times. The rearrangement joins TRBV4-3 to TRBJ2-1, with 14 bases that match TRBD2. Germline V CDR1 and CDR2: LGHNA, YSLEER. The CDR3 totals 17 residues. The ends lost 3 bases at V and 4 bases at J; junction bases unmatched: 5. In DNA, the CDR3 is TGCGCCAGCAGCCAGCGATGGACTAGCGGGAGGTACAATGAGCAGTTCTTC. It encodes CASSQRWTSGRYNEQFF.

V is TRBV7-2 and J is TRBJ1-2; TRBD1 agrees at 9 bases. Per germline, CDR1 SGHTA and CDR2 FQGNSA. V trimming: 5 bases; J trimming: 8 bases; junction bases outside the gene matches: 9. This CDR3 has 14 amino acids. This CDR3 reads CASSRDREGRGYTF. CDR3 nucleotide sequence: TGTGCCAGCAGCCGGGACAGGGAAGGTAGAGGCTACACCTTC. Filled out from reference TRBV7-2 and TRBJ1-2, the complete variable domain reads GAGVSQSPSNKVTEKGKDVELRCDPISGHTALYWYRQSLGQGLEFLIYFQGNSAPDKSGLPSDRFSAERTGGSVSTLTIQRTQQEDSAVYLCASSRDREGRGYTFGSGTRLTVV.

This clonotype was counted between two and nine times. The chain employs TRBV18 and TRBJ2-4; D ambiguous. The CDR3 runs to 12 residues. Germline V gene lookup returns CDR1 KGHSH and CDR2 LQKENI. V dropped 6 bases and J dropped 8 bases, with 11 bases sitting between them. The CDR3 spells CASSPAADIQYF. In DNA form, the CDR3 reads TGTGCCAGCTCCCCCGCGGCGGACATTCAGTACTTC.

This clonotype was seen a handful of times. V is TRBV7-3 and J is TRBJ2-1; 10 bases agree with TRBD2. The CDR3 is 14 amino acids. The junction had 7 bases not matched to a gene; V was cut back by 5 bases and J by 9 bases. Germline V gives CDR1 SGHTA, CDR2 FQGTGA. CDR3 DNA sequence: TGTGCCAGCAGCCCTCTAGCGGGGGTCGGTGAGCAGTTCTTC. As protein: CASSPLAGVGEQFF.

The chain carries TRBV6-6 and TRBJ1-5, with D hard to call. The V end lost 0 bases, the J end lost 6 bases, and 6 bases lay between the germline ends. The CDR3 extends over 13 amino acids. CDR1 is MNHNY and CDR2 is SVGAGI in the germline V gene (reference sequence). This CDR3 reads CASSYSMAQPQHF. CDR3 bases: TGTGCCAGCAGTTACTCGATGGCTCAGCCCCAGCATTTT.

The chain recombines TRBV28 with TRBJ2-5, with 8 bases matching TRBD1. The CDR3 spans 15 residues. Trimming at V came to 8 bases and at J to 1 base, leaving 9 bases not matched to a gene. Germline assignment: CDR1 MDHEN and CDR2 SYDVKM. CDR3 coding DNA: TGTGCCAGCTCGGAGACAGGGGTCCTCCAAGAGACCCAGTACTTC. It codes for CASSETGVLQETQYF.

This clonotype was detected only a few times. This could be a read error, since a much larger clone is one nucleotide away. V gene TRBV3-1 combines with J gene TRBJ2-7, with D possibly being TRBD1 or TRBD2 (5 bases each). The CDR3 contains 14 residues. From germline, CDR1 is LGHDT and CDR2 YNNKEL (reference sequence). V gave up 3 bases and J gave up 7 bases, with 16 bases separating them. The CDR3: CASSHDNLGPEQYF. CDR3 sequence (DNA): TGTGCCAGCAGCCACGATAATTTGGGACCTGAGCAGTACTTC.

The chain joins TRBV5-1 to TRBJ2-5; D is uncertain. CDR1 and CDR2 (germline): SGHRS, YFSETQ. Between the trimmed V and J ends, which lost 1 base and 4 bases, there was a span of 8 bases. The length of the CDR3 is 13 residues. The CDR3 is CASSLIPGETQYF. As DNA, the CDR3 is TGCGCCAGCAGCTTGATCCCAGGAGAGACCCAGTACTTC.

This clonotype has only one observation. The chain couples TRBV21-1 to TRBJ2-3; the table names TRBD1, a call not compared with the DNA. TRBV21-1 is a recognized pseudogene. The CDR3 runs to 12 residues. CDR3 bases: TGTGCCAGCAGCGCTAGCTCGGTATGTCCGTATTTT. The encoded protein is CASSASSVCPYF.

The V call is TRBV7-2, the J call TRBJ2-7, with TRBD2 as a possible D gene (6 bases). CDR3 length: 14 residues. The germline V and J ends were trimmed by 7 bases and 0 bases, with 13 bases remaining between them. Germline CDR1 and CDR2: SGHTA and FQGNSA. The CDR3 region is CASTGGYGSYEQYF. In DNA form, the CDR3 reads TGTGCCAGCACCGGAGGGTACGGCTCCTACGAGCAGTACTTC. Based on the CDR3 plus reference TRBV7-2 and TRBJ2-7, the full variable domain is GAGVSQSPSNKVTEKGKDVELRCDPISGHTALYWYRQSLGQGLEFLIYFQGNSAPDKSGLPSDRFSAERTGGSVSTLTIQRTQQEDSAVYLCASTGGYGSYEQYFGPGTRLTVT.

The rearrangement joins TRBV20-1 to TRBJ2-3, with D possibly being TRBD1 or TRBD2 (6 bases each). The V end lost 5 bases, the J end lost 2 bases, and 17 bases lay between the germline ends. The CDR3 consists of 15 residues. CDR1 and CDR2 (germline): DFQATT, SNEGSKA (reference sequence). The CDR3 DNA follows: TGCAGTGCTGATTTGTGGGGGGCGAACACAGATACGCAGTATTTT. Translated, it gives CSADLWGANTDTQYF.

V is TRBV12-3 or TRBV12-4 and J is TRBJ1-1; a weak D match, TRBD1 (6 bases). CDR3 length equals 14 residues. V shed 4 bases and J shed 0 bases, with 9 bases lying between them. CDR3 nucleotide sequence: TGTGCCAGCAGTTCGAACAGGGTGAACACTGAAGCTTTCTTT. This sequence encodes CASSSNRVNTEAFF.